The sequence of this T cell receptor beta chain was determined in a study of type 1 regulatory T cells. Study information: An in vitro protocol generated T-allo10, a Tr1-enriched, alloantigen-specific CD4 T cell product.

MiXCR, applied by TCRdb to the reads, yields one record per CDR3 protein. The table lists more than 60,000 distinct CDR3 sequences, 62% of them singletons. The length of the CDR3 is 13 residues. Germline CDR1 ENHRY, CDR2 SYGVKD. After removal of 8 bases from V and 1 base from J, the junction contained 5 bases not matched to a gene. General observations from the study: Compared with non-type 1 regulatory T cells, type 1 regulatory T cells showed a more restricted TCR repertoire.

Concerning this clonotype: Its antigen is unknown.

V is TRBV10-3 and J is TRBJ2-7; 7 nucleotides line up with TRBD2. The sequencing input was cultured non-Tr1 T cells, either the whole culture or a sorted T cell fraction (not recorded which). This receptor was taken from a human donor in good health. The DNA for the CDR3 is TGTGCCATCGCCAGCGGGGCGTCCTACGAGCAGTACTTC. As protein: CAIASGASYEQYF.